This is a list of T cell receptor beta chains from one sample in a study of monozygotic twins with inflammatory bowel disease. After re-calling the 5' RACE reads, TCRdb lists one entry per CDR3 protein, DNA absent. Its clone listing holds 90,000 to 110,000 distinct CDR3 sequences. The sequencing sample was made of blood. The receptors come from a human donor with ulcerative colitis or Crohn's disease, or a healthy co-twin of an affected twin (not recorded which). Both conserved end residues are part of each CDR3.

j_gene: TRBJ2-7
v_gene: TRBV6-5
CDR3aa: CASSYSEGSYEQYF

j_gene: TRBJ1-1
v_gene: TRBV7-3
CDR3aa: CASSLKRGSEAFF

j_gene: TRBJ2-2
v_gene: TRBV6-2/TRBV6-3
CDR3aa: CASSFSSGSYTGELFF

j_gene: TRBJ2-3
v_gene: TRBV28
CDR3aa: CASMVGTDTQYF

j_gene: TRBJ2-1
v_gene: TRBV5-1
CDR3aa: CASHRDFTRNEQFF

j_gene: TRBJ2-7
v_gene: TRBV4-3
CDR3aa: CASSQEAGDYEQYF

j_gene: TRBJ2-2
v_gene: TRBV2
CDR3aa: CASNLQGSGELFF

j_gene: TRBJ2-7
v_gene: TRBV7-2
CDR3aa: CASSLTSAVEEQYF

j_gene: TRBJ2-5
v_gene: TRBV28
CDR3aa: CASSLGPLGQETQYF

j_gene: TRBJ2-2
v_gene: TRBV6-5
CDR3aa: CASSYGGSGRGTGELFF

j_gene: TRBJ1-4
v_gene: TRBV5-1
CDR3aa: CASSLDRGQSNEKLFF

j_gene: TRBJ1-5
v_gene: TRBV9
CDR3aa: CASSVIPWTVSNQPQHF

j_gene: TRBJ2-7
v_gene: TRBV20-1
CDR3aa: CSASGQRAPGGNEQYF

j_gene: TRBJ2-7
v_gene: TRBV5-4
CDR3aa: CASSPAPGQGGYEQYF

j_gene: TRBJ1-1
v_gene: TRBV28
CDR3aa: CASSFLDGGPNTEAFF

j_gene: TRBJ2-7
v_gene: TRBV4-3
CDR3aa: CASSQETAPSYEQYF

j_gene: TRBJ2-7
v_gene: TRBV4-2
CDR3aa: CASSRDSSYEQYF

j_gene: TRBJ2-2
v_gene: TRBV20-1
CDR3aa: CSASGGTNTGELFF

j_gene: TRBJ2-6
v_gene: TRBV7-9
CDR3aa: CASSFLKFSGANVLTF

j_gene: TRBJ2-3
v_gene: TRBV24-1
CDR3aa: CATSGPGTGVTDTQYF

j_gene: TRBJ2-3
v_gene: TRBV5-1
CDR3aa: CASSLSLGWDTQYF

j_gene: TRBJ2-3
v_gene: TRBV28
CDR3aa: CASSQPGFRTDTQYF

j_gene: TRBJ2-1
v_gene: TRBV20-1
CDR3aa: CSASGETAYNEQFF

j_gene: TRBJ1-3
v_gene: TRBV7-9
CDR3aa: CASSSPMRGSSGNTIYF

j_gene: TRBJ2-5
v_gene: TRBV6-5
CDR3aa: CAAGIAGQETQYF

j_gene: TRBJ2-1
v_gene: TRBV28
CDR3aa: CASSLIGLASEQFF

j_gene: TRBJ2-1
v_gene: TRBV20-1
CDR3aa: CSAGLTTGTHYNEQFF

j_gene: TRBJ2-1
v_gene: TRBV27
CDR3aa: CASSFRDSYDNEQFF

j_gene: TRBJ2-1
v_gene: TRBV5-6
CDR3aa: CASKRWGYNEQFF

j_gene: TRBJ1-1
v_gene: TRBV18
CDR3aa: CASSQGGELGAFF

j_gene: TRBJ1-3
v_gene: TRBV7-2
CDR3aa: CASSSGQFSSGNTIYF

j_gene: TRBJ2-7
v_gene: TRBV12-3/TRBV12-4
CDR3aa: CASSLGTDNEQYF

j_gene: TRBJ2-2
v_gene: TRBV12-3/TRBV12-4
CDR3aa: CASRSMGVGELFF

j_gene: TRBJ1-5
v_gene: TRBV30
CDR3aa: CAWGRGTSQHF

j_gene: TRBJ2-3
v_gene: TRBV7-7
CDR3aa: CASRASSGSVTDTQYF

j_gene: TRBJ2-6
v_gene: TRBV19
CDR3aa: CASRKFESGANVLTF

j_gene: TRBJ1-2
v_gene: TRBV5-6
CDR3aa: CASSFRVGDYGYTF

j_gene: TRBJ2-7
v_gene: TRBV7-9
CDR3aa: CASSFQATGSYEQYF

j_gene: TRBJ2-5
v_gene: TRBV5-1
CDR3aa: CASVELGLAQETQYF

j_gene: TRBJ2-3
v_gene: TRBV9
CDR3aa: CASSIAEGRDTQYF

j_gene: TRBJ2-7
v_gene: TRBV18
CDR3aa: CASSTPLAASYEQYF

j_gene: TRBJ2-7
v_gene: TRBV5-1
CDR3aa: CASSLRAMGQSYEQYF

j_gene: TRBJ2-1
v_gene: TRBV7-2
CDR3aa: CASSLGTSNEQFF

j_gene: TRBJ2-7
v_gene: TRBV2
CDR3aa: CASSAALGGNKEQYF

j_gene: TRBJ2-1
v_gene: TRBV9
CDR3aa: CASSMGGKDYNEQFF

j_gene: TRBJ2-7
v_gene: TRBV29-1
CDR3aa: CSVGGLLAGGPTYEQYF

j_gene: TRBJ1-2
v_gene: TRBV20-1
CDR3aa: CSARGARGINYGYTF

j_gene: TRBJ1-2
v_gene: TRBV7-9
CDR3aa: CASTRGGVIYGYTF

j_gene: TRBJ1-2
v_gene: TRBV3-1
CDR3aa: CASSQTPGGRNGYTF

j_gene: TRBJ2-1
v_gene: TRBV20-1
CDR3aa: CSARDFASGMLGGEQFF

j_gene: TRBJ1-4
v_gene: TRBV3-1
CDR3aa: CASSQGTYGGKLFF

j_gene: TRBJ2-4
v_gene: TRBV19
CDR3aa: CASSIGVWSAGGHMQYF